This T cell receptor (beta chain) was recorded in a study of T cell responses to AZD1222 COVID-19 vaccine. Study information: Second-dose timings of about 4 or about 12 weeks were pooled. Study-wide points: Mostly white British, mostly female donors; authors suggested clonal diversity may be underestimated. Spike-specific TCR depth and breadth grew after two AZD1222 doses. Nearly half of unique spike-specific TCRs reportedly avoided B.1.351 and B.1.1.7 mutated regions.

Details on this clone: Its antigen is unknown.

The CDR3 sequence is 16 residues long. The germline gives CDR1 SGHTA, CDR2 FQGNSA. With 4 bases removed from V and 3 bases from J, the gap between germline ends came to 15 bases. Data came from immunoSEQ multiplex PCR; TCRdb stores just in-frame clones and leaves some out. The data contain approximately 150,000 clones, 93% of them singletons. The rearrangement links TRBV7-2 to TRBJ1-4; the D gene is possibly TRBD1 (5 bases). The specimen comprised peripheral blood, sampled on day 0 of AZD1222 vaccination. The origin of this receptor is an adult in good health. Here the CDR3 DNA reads TGTGCCAGCAGCTCCGCCCGGAGGGGACCTAATGAAAAACTGTTTTTT. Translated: CASSSARRGPNEKLFF. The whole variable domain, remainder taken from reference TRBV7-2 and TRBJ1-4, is GAGVSQSPSNKVTEKGKDVELRCDPISGHTALYWYRQSLGQGLEFLIYFQGNSAPDKSGLPSDRFSAERTGGSVSTLTIQRTQQEDSAVYLCASSSARRGPNEKLFFGSGTQLSVL.